This entry is about one T cell receptor (beta chain). Antigen specificity is unknown. For the second PCR, which ran for about 6 to 12 cycles, a sample-barcoded 5' primer and a J-beta primer mix were used. TCRdb itself ran the 5' RACE reads through MiXCR, one entry per CDR3 protein. The sample lists about 1.6 million distinct CDR3 sequences, about 35% occurring once. These data come from a study of blood T cells in healthy people across ages. Overall study results and limits: Comparison with aged donors showed that long-lived donors had more naive CD4+ cells and higher diversity.

This sequence originates from a woman in her thirties in good health. The sample was blood.

DNA of the CDR3: TGTGCCAGCAGTTCAGAGTTAAATACGCAGTATTTT. Translated: CASSSELNTQYF. This rearrangement joins TRBV3-1 to TRBJ2-3; unclear D gene. This CDR3 comprises 12 residues. CDR1 is LGHDT, CDR2 YNNKEL, per germline (reference sequence). V was cut by 6 bases and J by 7 bases, with 11 bases left in between.